These 20 T cell receptor beta chains were all obtained from the same sample, sequenced in a study of technical replicates of blood from several donors. The assay was immunoSEQ multiplex PCR, and TCRdb's table has in-frame clones only and misses some. Here the sample spans 75,000 to 95,000 clones, 75% to 95% being singletons. Sequencing used T cells isolated from PBMCs. The receptors derive from a human donor in good health.

The chain joins TRBV6-4 to TRBJ1-5; a weak D match, TRBD1 (6 bases). Trimming pared 7 bases from V and 4 bases from J, leaving 20 bases between. The CDR3 totals 16 residues. Per germline, CDR1 MRHNA and CDR2 SNTAGT. In DNA, the CDR3 is TGTGCCAGCACAGAGACAGGCCACACCACGAATCAGCCCCAGCATTTT. Protein product: CASTETGHTTNQPQHF.

In its sample, this clone was seen once. The chain recombines TRBV10-2 with TRBJ1-5; 7 nucleotides match TRBD1. The CDR3 sequence is 16 residues long. The junction had 8 bases not matched to a gene; V was cut back by 4 bases and J by 2 bases. In germline, CDR1 is WSHSY, CDR2 SAAADI. The CDR3 nucleotides are TGCGCCAGCAGTGGTGGAGACAGGGTCGGCAATCAGCCCCAGCATTTT. It translates to CASSGGDRVGNQPQHF.

The chain carries TRBV2 and TRBJ2-7; no clear D gene. V was clipped by 8 bases and J by 0 bases, with 14 bases between them. The length of the CDR3 is 14 residues. CDR1 and CDR2 from the germline V gene are SNHLY and FYNNEI. The CDR3: CASGAARSSYEQYF. In DNA form, the CDR3 reads TGTGCCAGCGGCGCGGCACGAAGCTCCTACGAGCAGTACTTC.

This sequence joins TRBV6-4 and TRBJ1-2; the D is unclear. CDR1 and CDR2 from the germline V gene are MRHNA and SNTAGT. The CDR3 extends over 13 amino acids. The ends were cut back, 3 bases at V and 2 bases at J, with 7 bases in the middle. CDR3 residues: CASSEPQNYGYTF. As DNA, the CDR3 is TGTGCCAGCAGTGAACCGCAGAACTATGGCTACACCTTC.

This clone was counted only a few times. The genes are TRBV5-1 and TRBJ1-1; D is ambiguous. V lost 4 bases to trimming and J lost 4 bases, with 14 bases between them. Germline values: CDR1 SGHRS, CDR2 YFSETQ. The CDR3 is 14 amino acids. This CDR3 is CASSLILPGTEAFF. CDR3 coding DNA: TGCGCCAGCAGCCTAATACTTCCGGGCACTGAAGCTTTCTTT.

In its sample, this clone was seen once. The chain uses TRBV27 and TRBJ1-2; D not resolved. Trimming shortened V by 5 bases and J by 0 bases, and 13 bases separated the two germline ends. This CDR3 has 15 amino acids. Germline loops: CDR1 MNHEY, CDR2 SMNVEV (reference sequence). This chain's CDR3 is CASSNSPIANYGYTF. The CDR3 DNA reads TGTGCCAGCAGTAATAGCCCAATAGCTAACTATGGCTACACCTTC.

This chain uses TRBV29-1 with TRBJ2-7, with 9 bases fitting TRBD2. V was pared by 5 bases and J by 1 base, with 0 bases of the junction left unmatched. The CDR3 has 12 residues. In germline, CDR1 is SQVTM, CDR2 ANQGSEA. The CDR3 region has the DNA TGCAGCGTTAGCGGGGGGTCCTACGAGCAGTACTTC. The encoded protein is CSVSGGSYEQYF.

V is TRBV28 and J is TRBJ1-2; tentative D call: TRBD1 (5 bases). Trimming cost V 5 bases and J 4 bases, with 11 bases left between them. Germline values: CDR1 MDHEN, CDR2 SYDVKM. The CDR3 runs 13 residues. CDR3: CASSQWGLYGYTF. For the CDR3, the DNA is TGTGCCAGCAGTCAATGGGGCCTCTATGGCTACACCTTC.

As regards this clone: At one end, the junction sequence differs from germline, possibly due to a read error. The V gene is TRBV16, the J gene TRBJ2-7; 11 bases map to TRBD2. The germline V gene has CDR1 KGHSY and CDR2 FQNENV. CDR3 size: 15 residues. CDR3 in DNA: TGTGCCAGCAGCCCCTGGGGGACTAGCGGAGAGGGAGAGTCCTTC. Its translation: CASSPWGTSGEGESF.

This sequence joins TRBV11-2 and TRBJ2-2; D perhaps matches TRBD1 (6 bases). Trimming removed 4 bases at V and 3 bases at J, with 12 bases between. The CDR3 runs 15 residues. Germline V gene sequence: CDR1 SGHAT, CDR2 FQNNGV. The CDR3 here is CASSSQGIDTGELFF. In DNA form, the CDR3 reads TGTGCCAGCAGCTCACAGGGTATTGACACCGGGGAGCTGTTTTTT.

V usage is TRBV28 and J usage is TRBJ2-7, with 9 bases that match TRBD1. The ends lost 6 bases at V and 4 bases at J; junction bases unmatched: 4. Germline CDR1 and CDR2: MDHEN and SYDVKM. This CDR3 spans 13 amino acids. The CDR3, as DNA: TGTGCCAGCAGCCGAGGACAGGGGTACGAGCAGTACTTC. This gives the protein CASSRGQGYEQYF.

J is TRBJ2-3 and V is TRBV27; 7 nucleotides match TRBD2. Trimming at V came to 2 bases and at J to 5 bases, leaving 7 bases not matched to a gene. Germline lookup yields CDR1 MNHEY and CDR2 SMNVEV (reference sequence). The CDR3 runs to 15 residues. This CDR3 reads CASSLGVGGGDTQYF. CDR3 DNA sequence: TGTGCCAGCAGTTTAGGGGTTGGCGGGGGAGATACGCAGTATTTT.

This chain connects TRBV5-1 to TRBJ2-3; TRBD2 aligns across 13 bases. J lost 5 bases, V lost 4 bases, and 10 bases had no gene match. Germline V gene sequence: CDR1 SGHRS, CDR2 YFSETQ. This CDR3 has 17 amino acids. Here the CDR3 reads CASSETPGLAGRDTQYF. DNA of the CDR3: TGCGCCAGCAGCGAAACTCCGGGACTAGCGGGAAGAGATACGCAGTATTTT.

The chain employs TRBV29-1 and TRBJ2-2; 7 nucleotides line up with TRBD2. The trim removed 4 bases at V and 4 bases at J, leaving 9 bases unmatched. In germline, CDR1 is SQVTM, CDR2 ANQGSEA. The CDR3 runs to 15 residues. The CDR3 coding sequence is TGCAGCGTTGGGGCTCTAGCGGAGGGCACCGGGGAGCTGTTTTTT. The encoded protein is CSVGALAEGTGELFF.

V gene TRBV5-5 combines with J gene TRBJ2-7; D is possibly TRBD2 (6 bases). The CDR3 contains 14 residues. V dropped 4 bases and J dropped 3 bases, with 14 bases sitting between them. The germline CDR1 and CDR2 sequences are SGHKS and YYEKEE (reference sequence). The CDR3 DNA is TGTGCCAGCAGCCCCGGCGGGGTACTCTACGAGCAGTACTTC. Encoded protein: CASSPGGVLYEQYF.

The chain combines TRBV10-2 with TRBJ1-5, with D uncertain. The germline V and J ends were trimmed by 3 bases and 2 bases, with 8 bases remaining between them. CDR3 length equals 14 residues. The germline gives CDR1 WSHSY, CDR2 SAAADI. The CDR3 nucleotides read TGCGCCAGCAGTGAAGAGGGTCGCAATCAGCCCCAGCATTTT. Amino acids: CASSEEGRNQPQHF.

The V gene is TRBV5-4, the J gene TRBJ1-4, with 8 nucleotides matching TRBD1. The CDR3 is 15 amino acids. J gave up 7 bases and V 1 base, and 6 bases lay outside the gene matches. Germline V lookup: CDR1 SGHNT, CDR2 YYREEE (reference sequence). The CDR3 here is CASSLTDRAGEKLFF. CDR3 sequence (DNA): TGTGCCAGCAGCTTGACGGACAGGGCGGGTGAAAAACTGTTTTTT.

V and J are TRBV7-6 and TRBJ1-1; possible D gene TRBD1, 6 bases. There are 15 residues in the CDR3. The V end was cut by 5 bases, the J end by 5 bases, with 18 bases between. Germline V gene data show CDR1 as SGHVS and CDR2 as FNYEAQ. Here the CDR3 reads CASSPGGRFGTEAFF. As DNA, the CDR3 is TGTGCCAGCAGCCCGGGGGGGCGCTTCGGGACTGAAGCTTTCTTT.

This chain joins TRBV7-9 and TRBJ2-5; TRBD2 aligns across 14 bases. Germline values: CDR1 SEHNR, CDR2 FQNEAQ (reference sequence). The CDR3 has 16 amino acids. Losses at the gene ends were 3 bases for V and 4 bases for J; bases not matched to a gene: 4. The CDR3 loop is CASSFGTSGSPETQYF. Here the CDR3 DNA reads TGTGCCAGCAGCTTTGGGACTAGCGGGAGCCCAGAGACCCAGTACTTC.

The chain recombines TRBV6-5 with TRBJ1-2; possible D gene TRBD1, 5 bases. This CDR3 spans 13 amino acids. The germline V gene has CDR1 MNHEY and CDR2 SVGAGI. With 2 bases removed from V and 8 bases from J, the gap between germline ends came to 12 bases. For the CDR3, the DNA is TGTGCCAGCAGTTACGACAGCTCGTGGGGCTACACCTTC. This gives the protein CASSYDSSWGYTF.